Below, 32 T cell receptor beta chains from the same sample are listed, as sequenced in a study of cytomegalovirus exposure and HLA in healthy donors. The study ran its PCR with 60 Vbeta and 13 Jbeta primers. TCRdb keeps only in-frame clones here, not all; method: immunoSEQ multiplex PCR. The table lists around 160,000 clones, 80% to 85% of them singletons. The sample comprised PBMCs. The receptor source for this set is a woman younger than 35 in good health and CMV-seronegative.

The rearrangement joins TRBV19 to TRBJ1-1, with D perhaps TRBD1 (6 bases). From germline, CDR1 is LNHDA and CDR2 SQIVND (reference sequence). V was pared by 2 bases and J by 1 base, with 8 bases between. The CDR3 is made up of 14 amino acids. The CDR3 reads CASSILTGNTEAFF. The CDR3 DNA sequence: TGTGCCAGTAGTATATTGACAGGGAACACTGAAGCTTTCTTT. Drawing the rest from reference TRBV19 and TRBJ1-1, the complete variable domain is DGGITQSPKYLFRKEGQNVTLSCEQNLNHDAMYWYRQDPGQGLRLIYYSQIVNDFQKGDIAEGYSVSREKKESFPLTVTSAQKNPTAFYLCASSILTGNTEAFFGQGTRLTVV.

This chain links TRBV5-4 with TRBJ1-2, with D maybe TRBD1 (5 bases). V lost 0 bases to trimming and J lost 1 base, with 10 bases between them. This CDR3 comprises 15 residues. Germline V lookup: CDR1 SGHNT, CDR2 YYREEE (reference sequence). CDR3 in DNA: TGTGCCAGCAGCTTGGACGGCAGGGTTAACTATGGCTACACCTTC. This codes for CASSLDGRVNYGYTF.

The chain links TRBV28 to TRBJ2-1, with 7 positions matching TRBD2. This CDR3 is built from 12 residues. V dropped 2 bases and J dropped 15; count of bases not matched to a gene: 7. CDR1 and CDR2 (germline): MDHEN, SYDVKM. The CDR3 region is CASSLLGLVSFF. CDR3 in DNA: TGTGCCAGCAGTTTACTAGGACTAGTCTCGTTCTTC.

A few counts support this clone. The chain has TRBV13 and TRBJ2-6; 10 nucleotides align to TRBD1. Losses at the gene ends were 5 bases for V and 2 bases for J; bases not matched to a gene: 9. The CDR3 spans 18 residues. Looked up from germline, CDR1 is PRHDT and CDR2 is FYEKMQ (reference sequence). CDR3: CASSPRDRGLPGANVLTF. The CDR3 region has the DNA TGTGCCAGCAGCCCCCGGGACAGGGGCCTACCTGGGGCCAACGTCCTGACTTTC.

The chain carries TRBV18 and TRBJ1-3; tentative D call: TRBD1 (6 bases). Germline CDR1 reads KGHSH; CDR2 reads LQKENI. V lost 2 bases and J 0 bases, leaving 14 bases between the germline ends. The CDR3 extends over 17 amino acids. The chain's CDR3 is CASSPWGHRSSGNTIYF. The CDR3 coding sequence is TGTGCCAGCTCACCATGGGGGCACCGCAGCTCTGGAAACACCATATATTTT.

This chain connects TRBV27 to TRBJ1-6, with D perhaps matching TRBD1 (6 bases). The germline gives CDR1 MNHEY, CDR2 SMNVEV (reference sequence). The V end lost 3 bases, the J end lost 7 bases, and 19 bases lay between the germline ends. The CDR3 is made up of 17 amino acids. CDR3 bases: TGTGCCAGCAGTTTGGCCAGGGGCGCGAAGGCGAATTCACCCCTCCACTTT. Its translation is CASSLARGAKANSPLHF.

The chain joins TRBV4-1 to TRBJ2-7, with D possibly being TRBD1 (6 bases). V lost 3 bases, J lost 3 bases, and 6 bases lay in between. CDR1 and CDR2 (germline): MGHRA, YSYEKL. The CDR3 is made up of 12 amino acids. In DNA form, the CDR3 reads TGCGCCAGCAGCCAGACAGGCTACGAGCAGTACTTC. Translating it yields CASSQTGYEQYF.

CDR3 nucleotide sequence: TGCGCCAGCAGTCAACAGGGGGCGAGAACTGAAGCTTTCTTT. Protein product: CASSQQGARTEAFF. The J gene is TRBJ1-1, the V gene TRBV5-1; 9 bases are a match to TRBD1. Germline loops: CDR1 SGHRS, CDR2 YFSETQ. This CDR3 region has 14 residues. The V and J ends lost 5 bases and 5 bases, in that order; junction bases with no gene match: 7.

This chain connects TRBV4-1 to TRBJ1-1, with D perhaps matching TRBD1 (5 bases). CDR1 is MGHRA, CDR2 YSYEKL, per germline. CDR3 size: 14 residues. Trimming took 3 bases from V and 0 from J, leaving 8 bases between them. DNA for the CDR3: TGCGCCAGCAGCCACAGGGCCATGAACACTGAAGCTTTCTTT. Its protein is CASSHRAMNTEAFF.

This chain links TRBV18 with TRBJ1-1, with a possible D match to TRBD1 (5 bases). CDR3 length equals 13 residues. CDR1 is KGHSH and CDR2 is LQKENI in the germline V gene. V was cut by 5 bases and J by 8 bases, with 15 bases left in between. In nucleotides, the CDR3 is TGTGCCAGCTCATGGTCCGAGTCAGGGGAAGCTTTCTTT. Its protein is CASSWSESGEAFF.

The gene calls are TRBV5-6 and TRBJ2-5, with 7 bases fitting TRBD1. V was pared by 0 bases and J by 5 bases, with 7 bases of the junction left unmatched. CDR3 length: 15 amino acids. CDR1 SGHDT and CDR2 YYEEEE come from the germline V gene. The CDR3 sequence: CASSLEGASRETQYF. DNA for the CDR3: TGTGCCAGCAGCTTGGAGGGGGCATCCCGGGAGACCCAGTACTTC.

Regarding this clone: The junction does not match germline at one end; this may be a read error. The chain links TRBV28 to TRBJ1-2, with TRBD1 matching 8 bases. CDR1 is MDHEN and CDR2 is SYDVKM in the germline V gene. The CDR3 is 12 residues long. The DNA for the CDR3 is TGTGCCAGCGGACGCGCCGACAGGGGAGGCCCCTTC. Its translation: CASGRADRGGPF.

The V gene is TRBV11-1, the J gene TRBJ1-3; D is ambiguous. V was clipped by 5 bases and J by 2 bases, with 10 bases between them. Germline loops: CDR1 SGHAT, CDR2 FQDESV (reference sequence). CDR3 size: 14 residues. CDR3 bases: TGTGCCAGCAGCCTGACGGGTACTGGAAACACCATATATTTT. It encodes CASSLTGTGNTIYF.

The chain combines TRBV6-1 with TRBJ2-7, with D uncertain. The CDR3 contains 15 residues. V was pared by 7 bases and J by 2 bases, with 18 bases between. Looked up from germline, CDR1 is MNHNS and CDR2 is SASEGT. The CDR3, as DNA: TGTGCCAGCATCCTAATGACGACACAAACCTACGAGCAGTACTTC. It is translated as CASILMTTQTYEQYF.

This rearrangement joins TRBV6-1 to TRBJ1-4, with 8 bases lining up with TRBD1. CDR1 MNHNS and CDR2 SASEGT come from the germline V gene. The V segment lost 2 bases and the J segment 4 bases; nucleotides outside the gene matches: 3. The CDR3 has 15 residues. For the CDR3, the DNA is TGTGCCAGCAGTGAACTGGGACAGGATAATGAAAAACTGTTTTTT. Translating gives CASSELGQDNEKLFF.

The genes are TRBV7-9 and TRBJ2-7, with 8 bases matching TRBD2. V shed 5 bases and J 7 bases; nucleotides not matched to a gene: 10. Germline V gene sequence: CDR1 SEHNR, CDR2 FQNEAQ (reference sequence). The CDR3 contains 14 residues. The CDR3 protein is CASSPPGGAREQYF. The CDR3 region has the DNA TGTGCCAGCAGCCCGCCGGGGGGGGCGAGGGAGCAGTACTTC.

The chain joins TRBV10-3 to TRBJ1-6, with 9 bases that match TRBD1. This CDR3 spans 21 amino acids. Unmatched junction bases numbered 21, after V lost 2 bases and J lost 7 bases. Germline V gene lookup returns CDR1 ENHRY and CDR2 SYGVKD. CDR3 DNA: TGTGCCATCAGTGAGGAGGGTTGGGACAGGGTAGTTCCGCGACTCAATTCACCCCTCCACTTT. It yields the protein CAISEEGWDRVVPRLNSPLHF.

The chain employs TRBV28 and TRBJ1-5; the D gene is possibly TRBD1 (5 bases). The germline V and J ends were trimmed by 10 bases and 6 bases, with 22 bases remaining between them. The CDR3 has 15 amino acids. Germline V gene sequence: CDR1 MDHEN, CDR2 SYDVKM. The CDR3 region is CATTIRGFVRQPQHF. CDR3 coding DNA: TGTGCCACCACTATTAGGGGTTTCGTTCGTCAGCCCCAGCATTTT. The variable domain in full, with the rest retrieved from reference TRBV28 and TRBJ1-5, is DVKVTQSSRYLVKRTGEKVFLECVQDMDHENMFWYRQDPGLGLRLIYFSYDVKMKEKGDIPEGYSVSREKKERFSLILESASTNQTSMYLCATTIRGFVRQPQHFGDGTRLSIL.

This chain uses TRBV5-1 with TRBJ2-3; D might be TRBD1 (6 bases). V shed 3 bases and J shed 0 bases, with 14 bases lying between them. Germline V gene lookup returns CDR1 SGHRS and CDR2 YFSETQ. The CDR3 has 16 residues. The CDR3 coding sequence is TGCGCCAGCAGCTCGACGGGACATACTAGCACAGATACGCAGTATTTT. It is translated as CASSSTGHTSTDTQYF.

V is TRBV5-1 and J is TRBJ2-5, with 7 bases identical to TRBD1. Germline CDR1 reads SGHRS; CDR2 reads YFSETQ. V lost 4 bases, J lost 5 bases, and 11 bases stayed unmatched. This CDR3 region has 15 residues. The CDR3 is CASSPSLGRGETQYF. The CDR3 nucleotides are TGCGCCAGCAGCCCCAGTCTTGGCAGGGGGGAGACCCAGTACTTC. Together with reference TRBV5-1 and TRBJ2-5, the CDR3 gives the full variable domain: KAGVTQTPRYLIKTRGQQVTLSCSPISGHRSVSWYQQTPGQGLQFLFEYFSETQRNKGNFPGRFSGRQFSNSRSEMNVSTLELGDSALYLCASSPSLGRGETQYFGPGTRLLVL.

The chain joins TRBV5-1 to TRBJ1-1; the D gene is possibly TRBD1 (5 bases). Germline V CDR1 and CDR2: SGHRS, YFSETQ. V lost 0 bases, J lost 3 bases, and 9 bases lay in between. CDR3 length equals 14 residues. The CDR3 nucleotides are TGCGCCAGCAGCTTGGATTGGGGGGACACTGAAGCTTTCTTT. It translates to CASSLDWGDTEAFF.

This chain uses TRBV28 with TRBJ1-1, with 8 bases aligning to TRBD1. The germline CDR1 and CDR2 sequences are MDHEN and SYDVKM. The CDR3 runs to 15 residues. J gave up 6 bases and V 6 bases, and 12 bases lay outside the gene matches. Here the CDR3 reads CASRPQGAQVAEAFF. CDR3 coding DNA: TGTGCCAGCAGACCCCAGGGGGCGCAGGTCGCTGAAGCTTTCTTT.

V gene TRBV25-1 combines with J gene TRBJ1-3; D may be TRBD1 (6 bases). The CDR3 is 17 residues long. Per germline, CDR1 MGHDK and CDR2 SYGVNS. The germline V and J ends were trimmed by 2 bases and 0 bases, with 14 bases remaining between them. In DNA, the CDR3 is TGTGCCAGCAGTGAAGGGGCAGGGGCCCGCTCTGGAAACACCATATATTTT. This codes for CASSEGAGARSGNTIYF.

V and J are TRBV18 and TRBJ2-1; D is unclear. V dropped 1 base and J dropped 10 bases, with 5 bases sitting between them. CDR3 length: 11 residues. CDR1 KGHSH and CDR2 LQKENI come from the germline V gene. CDR3: CASSPREEQFF. For the CDR3, the DNA is TGTGCCAGCTCACCACGAGAAGAGCAGTTCTTC.

The gene calls are TRBV5-1 and TRBJ2-7; D gene ambiguous. V gave up 4 bases and J gave up 2 bases, with 13 bases separating them. The CDR3 is 14 amino acids. Looked up from germline, CDR1 is SGHRS and CDR2 is YFSETQ. The CDR3 bases are TGCGCCAGCAGCCCCAACAGCCCGCCCTACGAGCAGTACTTC. It yields the protein CASSPNSPPYEQYF.

This sequence joins TRBV6-5 and TRBJ2-5, with 8 bases identical to TRBD1. The end of the DNA aligns better with TRBJ2-7, so the J call may be wrong. Germline V gene lookup returns CDR1 MNHEY and CDR2 SVGAGI. There are 13 residues in the CDR3. CDR3: CASKSRGRGEQYF. The CDR3 coding sequence is TGTGCCAGCAAGAGCAGGGGGCGAGGCGAGCAGTACTTC.

This clone was seen a single time. The J gene is TRBJ1-5, the V gene TRBV5-6; 7 bases line up with TRBD1. CDR1 and CDR2 from the germline V gene are SGHDT and YYEEEE. The CDR3 sequence is 13 residues long. Trimming cost V 4 bases and J 4 bases; bases outside gene matches: 2. Written as DNA, the CDR3 is TGTGCCAGCAGCGGGGGACAGAATCAGCCCCAGCATTTT. This gives the protein CASSGGQNQPQHF.

V is TRBV2 and J is TRBJ1-1; 7 nucleotides align to TRBD1. Per germline, CDR1 SNHLY and CDR2 FYNNEI. The CDR3 covers 14 residues. The J segment lost 2 bases and the V segment lost 6 bases, leaving 6 bases of the junction unmatched. The CDR3 region has the DNA TGTGCCAGCAGCCCCAGACAGGGTAACACTGAAGCTTTCTTT. Its translation is CASSPRQGNTEAFF.

This clone came up once. The chain links TRBV4-1 to TRBJ1-1; tentative D call: TRBD1 (5 bases). The germline gives CDR1 MGHRA, CDR2 YSYEKL. The CDR3 covers 13 residues. Between the trimmed V and J ends, which lost 4 bases and 6 bases, there was a span of 12 bases. In nucleotides, the CDR3 is TGCGCCAGCAGCCTTGATGGAGGGGCTGAAGCTTTCTTT. This encodes CASSLDGGAEAFF.

This clone was counted a single time. The chain carries TRBV5-1 and TRBJ2-5; TRBD2 is a possible D gene (6 bases). Between the trimmed V and J ends, which lost 2 bases and 5 bases, there was a span of 10 bases. The CDR3 covers 13 residues. The V gene's germline CDR1 is SGHRS and CDR2 YFSETQ. This CDR3 is CASSFDRGETQYF. The CDR3 nucleotides read TGCGCCAGCAGCTTTGATCGGGGGGAGACCCAGTACTTC.

V is TRBV27 and J is TRBJ1-4; TRBD1 might be the D (6 bases). V was cut by 5 bases and J by 8 bases, with 18 bases left in between. Germline CDR1 reads MNHEY; CDR2 reads SMNVEV (reference sequence). This CDR3 has 15 amino acids. CDR3 DNA: TGTGCCAGCAGTACCATTACAGGGTACAGGGAAAAACTGTTTTTT. It codes for CASSTITGYREKLFF. The entire variable domain, with the rest obtained from reference TRBV27 and TRBJ1-4, is as follows: EAQVTQNPRYLITVTGKKLTVTCSQNMNHEYMSWYRQDPGLGLRQIYYSMNVEVTDKGDVPEGYKVSRKEKRNFPLILESPSPNQTSLYFCASSTITGYREKLFFGSGTQLSVL.

Written as DNA, the CDR3 is TGTGCCAGCAGTGAAAAGGGCAACAGGGGGAACACCGGGGAGCTGTTTTTT. Encoded protein: CASSEKGNRGNTGELFF. This chain uses TRBV25-1 with TRBJ2-2; 7 positions match TRBD1. The CDR3 is 17 amino acids. Germline V CDR1 and CDR2: MGHDK, SYGVNS. V was clipped by 2 bases and J by 1 base; unmatched bases: 7.